The clone carrying this T cell receptor (beta chain) came up many times. Template material for amplifying TCR beta CDR3 regions consisted of RNA transcripts. When the TCR CDR3 underwent first-round RT-PCR, the HTBI primer set was used. Each CDR3 protein gets one entry after TCRdb re-called the multiplex PCR reads with MiXCR. The table shows under 350,000 distinct CDR3 sequences, with about 18% occurring only once. The entry originates in a study of T cells in Graves' hyperthyroidism and ophthalmopathy. Per germline, CDR1 DFQATT and CDR2 SNEGSKA (reference sequence). CDR3 length equals 14 residues. The V end lost 3 bases, the J end lost 3 bases, and 15 bases lay between the germline ends.

V gene TRBV20-1 combines with J gene TRBJ2-7; D is unresolved. The specimen was blood. This receptor was obtained from a woman in her forties or fifties with Graves' hyperthyroidism. This CDR3 is CSASSETSGYEQYV. The DNA of the CDR3 is TGCAGTGCTAGTAGTGAGACCTCAGGCTACGAGCAGTACGTC.